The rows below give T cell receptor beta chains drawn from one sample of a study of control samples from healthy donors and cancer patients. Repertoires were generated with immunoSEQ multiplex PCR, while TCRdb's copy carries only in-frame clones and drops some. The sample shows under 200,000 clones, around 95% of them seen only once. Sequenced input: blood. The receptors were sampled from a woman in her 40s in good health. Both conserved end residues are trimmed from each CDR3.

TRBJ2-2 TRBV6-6 ASSSGLAVTGELF
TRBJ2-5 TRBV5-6 ASSLTRSETQY
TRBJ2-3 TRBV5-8 ASSLLGGSTDTQY
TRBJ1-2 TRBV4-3 ASSQDLLSNYGYT
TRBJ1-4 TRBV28 ASRTSGGSNEKLF
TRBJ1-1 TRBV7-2 ASSLLKGLNTEAF
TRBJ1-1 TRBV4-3 ASSQDETGTNTEAF
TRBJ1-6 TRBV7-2 ASSSRGGRRSPLH
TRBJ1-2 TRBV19 ASGHYGYT
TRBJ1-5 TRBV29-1 SVGSQGGQPQH
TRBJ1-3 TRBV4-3 ASSQSIQSRNTIY
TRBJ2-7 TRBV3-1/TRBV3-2 ASSQEDYPSYEQY
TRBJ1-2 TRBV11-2 ASSFRDREAYGYT
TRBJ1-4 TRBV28 AGNGRTNEKLF
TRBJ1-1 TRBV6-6 ASSRLGHSTEAF
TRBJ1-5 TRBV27 ASSFGFSQPQH
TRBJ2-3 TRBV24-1 ATSDSGQGRWTDTQY
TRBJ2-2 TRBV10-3 ATLAGGHTGELF
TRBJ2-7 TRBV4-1 ASSRDSALAGVPGEQY
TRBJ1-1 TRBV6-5 ASSQGQVNTEAF
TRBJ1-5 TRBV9 ASGGGGQPQH
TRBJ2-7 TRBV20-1 SASSQSRYEQY
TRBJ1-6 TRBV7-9 ASRTGIWNSPLH
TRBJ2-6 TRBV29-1 SVSTGSSGANVLT
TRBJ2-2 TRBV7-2 ASSLAGGANTGELF
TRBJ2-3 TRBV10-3 AISGASVGDTQY
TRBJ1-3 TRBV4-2 ASSQEGGAISGNTIY
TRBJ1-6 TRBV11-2 ASSFARAWNSPLH
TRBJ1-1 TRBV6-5 ASSYFRGQGNTEAF
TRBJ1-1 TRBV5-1 ASSLVGVPNTEAF
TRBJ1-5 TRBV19 ASSTDRQYQPQH
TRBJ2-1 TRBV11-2 ASSYRLAGFNEQF
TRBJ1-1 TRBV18 ASSPSGGTEAF
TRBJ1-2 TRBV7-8 ASSPKDRGEGYT
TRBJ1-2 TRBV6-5 ASSPEATGYT
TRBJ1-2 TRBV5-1 ASSPSVDRSSRYGYT
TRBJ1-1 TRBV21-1 ASSKVPRGGRTEAF
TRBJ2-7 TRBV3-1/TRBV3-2 AGSQAPGRSYEQY
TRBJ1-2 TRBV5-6 ASSFQENYGYT
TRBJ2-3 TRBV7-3 ASSLRRGDRSTQY
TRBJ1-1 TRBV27 ASSLTQAGTEAF
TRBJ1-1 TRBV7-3 ASSPRGQGLTEAF